These T cell receptor beta chains were read from a single sample in a study of shared clonotypes between healthy human individuals. Here immunoSEQ multiplex PCR was the method, and the copy in TCRdb shows in-frame clones only, minus some. The data show more than 2 million clones, 85% to 95% seen once. Sequencing input: naive CD8+ T cells from PBMCs. The origin of the receptors is a man between 18 and 35 years old in good health. Some clones in this sample may be carry-over from other donors' samples. Both conserved end residues are part of each CDR3. The D gene is left open where the match is weak. Clone size is stated in some rows and not others, as once, few, many or a class when expanded.

V gene,clone size,D gene,J gene,CDR3 DNA,CDR3 protein
TRBV28,-,TRBD2,TRBJ2-3,TGTGCCAGCAGCACCCGGGCGGGGGGACGTCCCGCGGGGGATACGCAGTATTTT,CASSTRAGGRPAGDTQYF
TRBV7-9,-,-,TRBJ2-7,TGTGCCAGCAGCTTGGGAGCCCTAGCGCCTAGCTCCTACGAGCAGTACTTC,CASSLGALAPSSYEQYF
TRBV11-2,-,TRBD1,TRBJ2-3,TGTGCCAGCAGCCCGCATGGACAGGGGGCAGCAGATACGCAGTATTTT,CASSPHGQGAADTQYF
TRBV4-2,-,TRBD2,TRBJ2-7,TGTGCCAGCAGCCAAGAAGGCGGGAGCTCCTACGAGCAGTACTTC,CASSQEGGSSYEQYF
TRBV6-5,-,-,TRBJ2-1,TGTGCCAGCAACAGAGGTCGGGGCAATGAGCAGTTCTTC,CASNRGRGNEQFF
TRBV28,-,-,TRBJ2-5,TGTGCCAGCAGTTCGGGCGCCCAAGAGACCCAGTACTTC,CASSSGAQETQYF
TRBV27,-,TRBD1,TRBJ2-1,TGTGCCAGCAGCCGTCGGACAGGGGGCTGGGAGCAGTTCTTC,CASSRRTGGWEQFF
TRBV7-9,-,-,TRBJ1-1,TGTGCCACTATTTTCCCCACTGAAGCTTTCTTT,CATIFPTEAFF
TRBV27,once,TRBD1,TRBJ1-5,TGTGCCAGCAGTATACAGGGGAGCAGGCGACAGCCCCAGCATTTT,CASSIQGSRRQPQHF
TRBV11-2,-,-,TRBJ2-1,TGTGCCAGCAGGGTACAGGTTGCGGCTAATGAGCAGTTCTTC,CASRVQVAANEQFF
TRBV4-2,-,TRBD2,TRBJ2-5,TGTGCCAGCAGCCAACAACTAGCGGGGGCACAAGAGACCCAGTACTTC,CASSQQLAGAQETQYF
TRBV7-2,-,-,TRBJ1-3,TGTGCCAGCAGCTTAATGGGCTCTGGAAACACCATATATTTT,CASSLMGSGNTIYF
TRBV14,-,-,TRBJ2-2,TGTGCCAGCAGCCAAGTAGGAGGGCCGGGAACCGGGGAGCTGTTTTTT,CASSQVGGPGTGELFF
TRBV29-1,-,TRBD1,TRBJ1-2,TGCAGCGTTGAAGATTTAGGGGGCGACGGCTACACCTTC,CSVEDLGGDGYTF
TRBV28,-,-,TRBJ1-5,TGTGCCAGCAGCCCCAGATGGCACCGAGTCAATCAGCCCCAGCATTTT,CASSPRWHRVNQPQHF
TRBV4-1,-,-,TRBJ2-1,TGCGCCAGCAGCCATGCCATCCGGGACATAACTAGGGATGAGCAGTTCTTC,CASSHAIRDITRDEQFF
TRBV7-8,-,-,TRBJ2-1,TGTGCCAGCAGCTTAGTGTCCGGGGTAGTAGGCGATGAGCAGTTCTTC,CASSLVSGVVGDEQFF
TRBV5-4,-,TRBD1,TRBJ1-6,TGTGCCAGCAGCTGGGAGCCAGGGGGACGGTCACCCCTCCACTTT,CASSWEPGGRSPLHF
TRBV9,-,-,TRBJ2-5,TGTGCCAGCAGCACGGGGAACGGACAAGAGACCCAGTACTTC,CASSTGNGQETQYF
TRBV7-9,-,-,TRBJ2-5,TGTGCCAGCAGCTTTCCAGTTCAAGAGACCCAGTACTTC,CASSFPVQETQYF
TRBV12-5,once,-,TRBJ2-2,TGTGCTAGTGGTTTGTCGGGGGAGACCGGGGAGCTGTTTTTT,CASGLSGETGELFF
TRBV28,-,-,TRBJ1-4,TGTGCCAGCAGTTTAGGGGGGGAGAGGGGTGAAAAACTGTTTTTT,CASSLGGERGEKLFF
TRBV9,-,-,TRBJ2-7,TGTGCCAGCAGCGTTTCCGGGGGCTGGTACGAGCAGTACTTC,CASSVSGGWYEQYF
TRBV18,-,-,TRBJ2-1,TGTGCCAGCTCACCACCGCTAGGGCGGGGCCACCTCTACTACAATGAGCAGTTCTTC,CASSPPLGRGHLYYNEQFF
TRBV27,-,-,TRBJ2-3,TGTGCCAGCAGTCCCCAGGACAGCACAGATACGCAGTATTTT,CASSPQDSTDTQYF
TRBV7-9,-,-,TRBJ2-7,TGTGCCAGCAGCTTAGAGAATATGGGCTCCTACGAGCAGTACTTC,CASSLENMGSYEQYF
TRBV28,-,TRBD1,TRBJ2-7,TGTGCCAGCAGCCACGGGACAGGTGCCTACGAGCAGTACTTC,CASSHGTGAYEQYF
TRBV27,-,TRBD2,TRBJ2-3,TGTGCCAGCAGTTTGATACTAGCGGGCGGGGCACACACAGATACGCAGTATTTT,CASSLILAGGAHTDTQYF
TRBV4-1,-,-,TRBJ1-5,TGCGCCAGCAGCCAAGTGCCAAGAAATCAGCCCCAGCATTTT,CASSQVPRNQPQHF
TRBV29-1,-,-,TRBJ1-2,TGCAGCGTTGGCCCCCGTGGGGTGAAGATGGGCTACACCTTC,CSVGPRGVKMGYTF
TRBV9,-,-,TRBJ1-1,TGTGCCAGCAGCGTAGCCGAGGGGGAAGCTTTCTTT,CASSVAEGEAFF
TRBV4-1,-,-,TRBJ2-7,TGCGCCAGCAGCCTATTTAGGACTGCCACCCTCTACGAGCAGTACTTC,CASSLFRTATLYEQYF
TRBV6-5,-,TRBD1,TRBJ2-7,TGTGCCAGCAGTATCGGGGACAGCTCCTACGAGCAGTACTTC,CASSIGDSSYEQYF
TRBV21-1,-,-,TRBJ2-4,TGTGCCCCTTGCCCGGGGGCCAAAAACATTCAGTACTTC,CAPCPGAKNIQYF
TRBV11-2,-,-,TRBJ1-1,TGTGCCAGCAGCTTAGGTTTGTCTGAAGCTTTCTTT,CASSLGLSEAFF
TRBV5-5,once,-,TRBJ2-7,TGTGCCAGCAGCTTGGTTCAGGGCCTCCCCTACGAGCAGTACTTC,CASSLVQGLPYEQYF
TRBV2,-,TRBD2,TRBJ2-7,TGTGCCAGTTGGGAGGGGGAGCAGTACTTC,CASWEGEQYF
TRBV2,-,-,TRBJ2-7,TGTGCCAGCTGGACAGATACTAGCTCCTACGAGCAGTACTTC,CASWTDTSSYEQYF
TRBV28,-,TRBD1,TRBJ2-7,TGTGCCAGCAGTTCCGGACAGGGGGTTTACGAGCAGTACTTC,CASSSGQGVYEQYF
TRBV5-5,-,-,TRBJ1-2,TGTGCCAGCAGCTTGGGGCAGGTGAGCTCCCGCTATGGCTACACCTTC,CASSLGQVSSRYGYTF
TRBV5-6,-,-,TRBJ2-7,TGTGCCAGCAGCCCCTGGACCTCCTACGAGCAGTACTTC,CASSPWTSYEQYF
TRBV4-2,once,TRBD2,TRBJ2-7,TGTGCCAGCAGCCAAGATCGGGTCGGGAGGGCCTACGAGCAGTACTTC,CASSQDRVGRAYEQYF
TRBV27,once,TRBD1,TRBJ2-7,TGTGCCAGCAGGCTCCTCTTAGGGACAGGGAATCGGTACGAGCAGTACTTC,CASRLLLGTGNRYEQYF
TRBV4-1,-,-,TRBJ1-4,TGCGCCAGCAGCCAAGAAGGCGGGGGCTGGAATGAAAAACTGTTTTTT,CASSQEGGGWNEKLFF
TRBV7-9,-,-,TRBJ1-1,TGTGCCAGCAGCTTAAGCGAGGGAGTCACTGAAGCTTTCTTT,CASSLSEGVTEAFF
TRBV6-5,-,-,TRBJ2-2,TGTGCCAGCAGTTTTTCCAGGGATCCCAACACCGGGGAGCTGTTTTTT,CASSFSRDPNTGELFF
TRBV5-1,once,-,TRBJ2-5,TGCGCCAGCAGCTTTGGTTGGCAGGAAAATGAACAAGAGACCCAGTACTTC,CASSFGWQENEQETQYF
TRBV5-1,-,-,TRBJ2-7,TGCGCCAGCCAAGAAGAGCCTCGCTCCTACGAGCAGTACTTC,CASQEEPRSYEQYF
TRBV29-1,-,TRBD1,TRBJ2-6,TGCAGCGTTGAAGACTATTCGACAGGGTTGGTGGTTGGGGCCAACGTCCTGACTTTC,CSVEDYSTGLVVGANVLTF
TRBV19,-,TRBD2,TRBJ2-7,TGTGCCAGTAGTATTGGTAGCGGGAAATACGAGCAGTACTTC,CASSIGSGKYEQYF
TRBV27,-,-,TRBJ1-4,TGTGCCAGCAGTTTGACCAGATTGATTTATGAAAAACTGTTTTTT,CASSLTRLIYEKLFF